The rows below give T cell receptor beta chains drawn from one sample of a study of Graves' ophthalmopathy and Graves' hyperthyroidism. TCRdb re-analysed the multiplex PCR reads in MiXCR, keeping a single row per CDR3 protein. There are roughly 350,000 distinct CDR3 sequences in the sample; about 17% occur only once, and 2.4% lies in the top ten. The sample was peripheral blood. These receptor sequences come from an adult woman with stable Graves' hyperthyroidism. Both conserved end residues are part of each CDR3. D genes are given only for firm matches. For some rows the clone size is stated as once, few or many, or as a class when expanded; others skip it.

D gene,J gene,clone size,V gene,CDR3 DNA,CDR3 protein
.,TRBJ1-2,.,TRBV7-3,TGTGCCAGCAGCGCGCTAGGGACGGATGGCTACACCTTC,CASSALGTDGYTF
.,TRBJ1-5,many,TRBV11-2,TGTGCCAGCAGCTCGCATCCAGGGGAAAATCAGCCCCAGCATTTT,CASSSHPGENQPQHF
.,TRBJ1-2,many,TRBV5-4,TGTGCCAGCAGCTTGGAAGCCCTCTATGGCTACACCTTC,CASSLEALYGYTF
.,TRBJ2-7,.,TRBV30,TGTGCCTGGAGTGTACAGGGGCGGGGGTCAGTCTACGAGCAGTACTTC,CAWSVQGRGSVYEQYF
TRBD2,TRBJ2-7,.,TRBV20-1,TGCAGTGCTAGAGAACTAGCGGGAGTTTCCTACGAGCAGTACTTC,CSARELAGVSYEQYF
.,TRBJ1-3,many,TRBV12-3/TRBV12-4,TGTGCCACCACCCCACGGGGGCGCAACACCATATATTTT,CATTPRGRNTIYF
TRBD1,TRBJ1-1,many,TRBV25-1,TGTGCCAGCAGTTTGTCCTTACAGGGGGTCACTGAAGCTTTCTTT,CASSLSLQGVTEAFF
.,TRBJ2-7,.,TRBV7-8,TGTGCCAGCAGCTTCGGACAGCAGGAGCAGTACTTC,CASSFGQQEQYF
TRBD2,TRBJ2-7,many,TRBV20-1,TGCAGTGCGGGTCGGAGCGGGACGATCTACGAGCAGTACTTC,CSAGRSGTIYEQYF
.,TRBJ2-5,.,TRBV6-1,TGTGCCAGCAGTCCTGACCCGGGGGTCCAAGAGACCCAGTACTTC,CASSPDPGVQETQYF
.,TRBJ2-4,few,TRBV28,TGTGCCAGCAGTTTGCGGCTAGCCAAAAACATTAAGTACTTC,CASSLRLAKNIKYF
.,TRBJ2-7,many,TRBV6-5,TGTGCCAGCAGTTACGGGAAATCCGAGCAGTACTTC,CASSYGKSEQYF
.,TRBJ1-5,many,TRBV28,TGTGCCAGCAGCAGAGCTGGCGGATCTAGCAATCAGCCCCAGCATTTT,CASSRAGGSSNQPQHF
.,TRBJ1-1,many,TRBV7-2,TGTGCCAGCAGCTTATTAGGGGGAGGCGCGAACACTGAAGCTTTCTTT,CASSLLGGGANTEAFF
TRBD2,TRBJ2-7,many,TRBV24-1,TGTGCCACCGGGACTAGCGACTACGAGCAGTACTTC,CATGTSDYEQYF
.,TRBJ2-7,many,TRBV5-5,TGTGCCAGCAGCTTGTCGGGAGACGAGCAGTACTTC,CASSLSGDEQYF
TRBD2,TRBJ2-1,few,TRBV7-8,TGTGCCAGCAGCTTCCGACTAGCGGGGAGGTACAATGAGCAGTTCTTC,CASSFRLAGRYNEQFF
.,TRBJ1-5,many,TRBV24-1,TGTGCCACCAGTGATATTTCGGACAAGAGCAATCAGCCCCAGCATTTT,CATSDISDKSNQPQHF
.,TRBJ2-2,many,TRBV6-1,TGTGCCAGCAGCCTATCCACTTCCTCCGAGCTGTTTTTT,CASSLSTSSELFF
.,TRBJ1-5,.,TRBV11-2,TGTGCCAGCAGCTCGAGTTTCAACTATCAGCCTCAGCATTTT,CASSSSFNYQPQHF
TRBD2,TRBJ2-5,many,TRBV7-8,TGTGCCAGCAGCTTTGCGACTAGCGGGAAGGAGACCCAGTACTTC,CASSFATSGKETQYF
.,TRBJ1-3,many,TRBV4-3,TGCGCCAGCAGCCAAGATGGGGGGGGCACTGGAAACACCATATATTTT,CASSQDGGGTGNTIYF
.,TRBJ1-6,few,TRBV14,TGTGCCAGCAGCGTGCAGAGGGTGGATAATTCACCCCTCCACTTT,CASSVQRVDNSPLHF
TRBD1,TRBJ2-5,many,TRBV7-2,TGTGCCAGCAGCTTAGATCGGGACAGTCAAGAGACCCAGTACTTC,CASSLDRDSQETQYF
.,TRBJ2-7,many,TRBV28,TGTGCCAGCACCAACCCCCGACTAGACGCAGCCTACGAGCAGTACTTC,CASTNPRLDAAYEQYF
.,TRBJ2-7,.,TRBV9,TGTGCCAGCAGCGCCGAATCGGGACACCCCTACGAGCAGTACTTC,CASSAESGHPYEQYF
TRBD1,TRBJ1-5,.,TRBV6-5,TGTGCCAGCAGTTACTTCGGACAGGGTAGCAATCAGCCCCAGCATTTT,CASSYFGQGSNQPQHF
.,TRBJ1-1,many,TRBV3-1,TGTGCCAGCAGCCAAGGATCAAGGGATTTGAACACTGAAGCTTTCTTT,CASSQGSRDLNTEAFF
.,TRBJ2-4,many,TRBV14,TGTGCCAGCAGCCTTAGGACGGGCCGGGACATTCAGTACTTC,CASSLRTGRDIQYF
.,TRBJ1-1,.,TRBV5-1,TGCGCCAGCAGCTTGGCCCGTTACAGCCTCACTGAAGCTTTCTTT,CASSLARYSLTEAFF
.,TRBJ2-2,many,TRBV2,TGTGCCAGCACTCCAGAGGCCACCGGGGAGCTGTTTTTT,CASTPEATGELFF
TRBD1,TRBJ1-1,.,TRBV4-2,TGTGCCAGCAGCTTAGGCAACAGGGGGATCCCTGAAGCTTTCTTT,CASSLGNRGIPEAFF
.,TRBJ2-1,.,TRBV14,TGTGCCAGCAGCCAAAACTTCGGACTGGGCTACAATGAGCAGTTCTTC,CASSQNFGLGYNEQFF
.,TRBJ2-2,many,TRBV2,TGTGCCAGCAGTGTCTGGCAGGGTAACACCGGGGAGCTGTTTTTT,CASSVWQGNTGELFF
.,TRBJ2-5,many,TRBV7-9,TGTGCCAGCAGCTTAGGAGGTGCTCAAGAGACCCAGTACTTC,CASSLGGAQETQYF
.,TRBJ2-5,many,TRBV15,TGTGCCACCAGCAGAGATGCAGGGTTCCAAGAGACCCAGTACTTC,CATSRDAGFQETQYF
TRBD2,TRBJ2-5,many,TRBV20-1,TGCAGTGCTAGCGGGAGGGCGGAGACCCAGTACTTC,CSASGRAETQYF
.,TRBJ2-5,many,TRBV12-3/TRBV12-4,TGTGCCAGCAGTTTCCCAGGGGGGAACCAAGAGACCCAGTACTTC,CASSFPGGNQETQYF
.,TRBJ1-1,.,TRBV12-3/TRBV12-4,TGTGCCAGCAGTTCAACAGGAGGCTACACTGAAGCTTTCTTT,CASSSTGGYTEAFF
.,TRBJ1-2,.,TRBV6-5,TGTGCCAGCAGTTACTCTCCCGGGGACTATGGCTACACCTTC,CASSYSPGDYGYTF
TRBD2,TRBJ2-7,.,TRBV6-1,TGTGCCAGCGCTAGCGGATTAACCTACGAGCAGTACTTC,CASASGLTYEQYF
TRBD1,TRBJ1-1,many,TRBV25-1,TGTGCCAGCAGTGACTTCCGGGACAGGGAAGCTTTCTTT,CASSDFRDREAFF
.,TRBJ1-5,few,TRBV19,TGTGCCAGTAGTATTGGGGACACTCTCGAACGGTATAGCAATCAGCCCCAGCATTTT,CASSIGDTLERYSNQPQHF
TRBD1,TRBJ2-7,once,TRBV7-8,TGTGCCAGCAGTTTCGCCGGGACAGGGTCCTACGAGCAGTACTTC,CASSFAGTGSYEQYF
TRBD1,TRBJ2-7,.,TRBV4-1,TGCGCCAGCAGCCAGTACCGGGACAGGGGCTACGAGCAGTACTTC,CASSQYRDRGYEQYF
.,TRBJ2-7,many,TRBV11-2,TGTGCCAGCAGCCCCCTCCTACAGGGTTCCAACGAGCAGTACTTC,CASSPLLQGSNEQYF
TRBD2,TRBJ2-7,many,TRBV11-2,TGTGCCAGCAGCCCCTTTTGGCTAGCGGGAGCCACTAGAACCTACGAGCAGTACTTC,CASSPFWLAGATRTYEQYF
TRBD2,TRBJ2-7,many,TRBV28,TGTGCCAGCAGTTTGGCTAGCGGGAGGTTTTACGAGCAGTACTTC,CASSLASGRFYEQYF
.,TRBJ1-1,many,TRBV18,TGTGCCAGTGAGGGTGGAGGCACTGAAGCTTTCTTT,CASEGGGTEAFF
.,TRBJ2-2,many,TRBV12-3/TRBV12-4,TGTGCCAGCAGCTTATGGGATACCGGGGAGCTGTTTTTT,CASSLWDTGELFF
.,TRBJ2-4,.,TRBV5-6,TGTGCCAGCAGCTGGGACCGGGACATTAAGTACTTC,CASSWDRDIKYF
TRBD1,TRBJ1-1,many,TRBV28,TGTGCCAGCAGTCCCCCCGGGCGACAGGGCGGCACTGAAGCTTTCTTT,CASSPPGRQGGTEAFF
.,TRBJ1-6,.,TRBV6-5,TGTGCCAGCAGTTACCGTCTAGACTTTAATTCACCCCTCCACTTT,CASSYRLDFNSPLHF
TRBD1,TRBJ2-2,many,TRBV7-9,TGTGCCACCCCCCGGGACAGCTTCACCGGGGAGCTGTTTTTT,CATPRDSFTGELFF
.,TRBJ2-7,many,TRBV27,TGTGCCAGCAGTTTCGGGGGCTCGGGTGGTGAGCAGTACTTC,CASSFGGSGGEQYF